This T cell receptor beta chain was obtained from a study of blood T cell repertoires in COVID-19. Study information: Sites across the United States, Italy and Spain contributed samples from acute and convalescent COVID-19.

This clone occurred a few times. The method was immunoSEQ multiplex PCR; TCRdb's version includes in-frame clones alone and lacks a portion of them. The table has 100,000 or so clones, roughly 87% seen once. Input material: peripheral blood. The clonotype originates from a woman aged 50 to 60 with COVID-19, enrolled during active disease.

Written as DNA, the CDR3 is TGTGGCTCGGGGGGATACAATGAGCAGTTCTTC. This gives the protein CGSGGYNEQFF. This rearrangement joins TRBV28 to TRBJ2-1; 7 bases agree with TRBD2. Germline V gene data show CDR1 as MDHEN and CDR2 as SYDVKM. The CDR3 has 11 amino acids.